This is a list of T cell receptor beta chains from one sample in a study of T cell responses to AZD1222 COVID-19 vaccine. This table comes from immunoSEQ multiplex PCR, and its TCRdb copy is limited to in-frame clones, with some not included. Of over 110,000 clones in the sample, 92% were seen once. Sequenced material: peripheral blood, taken on day 0 of AZD1222 vaccination. The receptor source for this set is an adult in good health. CDR3s include the opening cysteine and the closing phenylalanine or tryptophan.

CASSDRGGVKDTEAFF	TRBV9	TRBJ1-1
CASTPPKDGYGYTF	TRBV6-5	TRBJ1-2
CASSYLLAGGNEQFF	TRBV6-5	TRBJ2-1
CAWSVGQGGGYTF	TRBV30	TRBJ1-2
CASRVAESSYNEQFF	TRBV27	TRBJ2-1
CASSLGVSGRLQETQYF	TRBV5-1	TRBJ2-5
CASSPSANNEQFF	TRBV11-3	TRBJ2-1
CASSTRTASRADTQYF	TRBV9	TRBJ2-3
CASSLGTGTRPPNTEAFF	TRBV11-2	TRBJ1-1
CASSPGHSNYGYTF	TRBV5-6	TRBJ1-2
CASSPRAGFTDTQYF	TRBV7-8	TRBJ2-3
CAIKVGETQYF	TRBV10-3	TRBJ2-5
CAISSRDSYEQYF	TRBV10-3	TRBJ2-7
CASSPRYRGTGANVLTF	TRBV5-4	TRBJ2-6
CASSFPSGSRRTGELFF	TRBV5-6	TRBJ2-2
CASSINGEQFF	TRBV9	TRBJ2-1
CASSLMAAGGDTQYF	TRBV7-2	TRBJ2-3
CASRGGGPYNEQFF	TRBV19	TRBJ2-1
CASGQGDTEAFF	TRBV6-5	TRBJ1-1
CASTSGGGKSNQPQHF	TRBV19	TRBJ1-5
CASSQDSTGQPQHF	TRBV3-1/TRBV3-2	TRBJ1-5